This is a list of T cell receptor beta chains from one sample in a study of blood T cells in healthy people across ages. TCRdb recomputed calls from the 5' RACE reads with MiXCR, one row per CDR3 protein. The sample yields about 1,400,000 distinct CDR3 sequences, 35% to 45% seen once. The sample was blood. Receptor source: a woman aged 18-29 years in good health. Each CDR3 is given with its conserved first and last residue. The D gene is left open where the match is weak.

d_call: NA; j_call: TRBJ2-5; cdr3_length: 10; v_call: TRBV6-6; cdr3_aa: CTRQSETQYF
d_call: TRBD1; j_call: TRBJ1-4; cdr3_length: 16; v_call: TRBV7-9; cdr3_aa: CASSLGAGTVNEKLFF
d_call: NA; j_call: TRBJ1-2; cdr3_length: 16; v_call: TRBV18; cdr3_aa: CASSRDGLDRGYGYTF
d_call: TRBD2; j_call: TRBJ2-1; cdr3_length: 18; v_call: TRBV7-8; cdr3_aa: CASSFTRTSGRYYNEQFF
d_call: TRBD2; j_call: TRBJ2-1; cdr3_length: 17; v_call: TRBV7-3; cdr3_aa: CASSDGTSGGAYNEQFF
d_call: TRBD2; j_call: TRBJ2-1; cdr3_length: 14; v_call: TRBV20-1; cdr3_aa: CSASILAGVGEQFF
d_call: NA; j_call: TRBJ1-4; cdr3_length: 14; v_call: TRBV4-1; cdr3_aa: CASSRQLSNEKLFF
d_call: NA; j_call: TRBJ1-5; cdr3_length: 15; v_call: TRBV10-3; cdr3_aa: CAISDPSVGNQPQHF
d_call: NA; j_call: TRBJ1-2; cdr3_length: 14; v_call: TRBV7-9; cdr3_aa: CASSGPKGDYGYTF
d_call: NA; j_call: TRBJ2-7; cdr3_length: 17; v_call: TRBV20-1; cdr3_aa: CSARGLGSGSSYNEQYF
d_call: NA; j_call: TRBJ2-7; cdr3_length: 15; v_call: TRBV6-5; cdr3_aa: CASSYAFGQPNEQYF
d_call: NA; j_call: NA; cdr3_length: 13; v_call: TRBV6-4; cdr3_aa: CASSDNSYNEQYF
d_call: TRBD2; j_call: TRBJ2-1; cdr3_length: 16; v_call: TRBV24-1; cdr3_aa: CATSDPRSGAYNEQFF
d_call: TRBD2; j_call: TRBJ2-3; cdr3_length: 15; v_call: TRBV20-1; cdr3_aa: CSARDMTSGGDTQYF
d_call: NA; j_call: TRBJ2-3; cdr3_length: 14; v_call: TRBV5-1; cdr3_aa: CASSFGGAADTQYF
d_call: NA; j_call: TRBJ2-3; cdr3_length: 11; v_call: TRBV20-1; cdr3_aa: CSASDYVTQYF
d_call: TRBD2; j_call: TRBJ2-3; cdr3_length: 16; v_call: TRBV7-3; cdr3_aa: CASSFGSGGTPDTQYF
d_call: NA; j_call: TRBJ1-5; cdr3_length: 16; v_call: TRBV21-1; cdr3_aa: CASSRRLGTVNQPQHF
d_call: NA; j_call: NA; cdr3_length: 18; v_call: TRBV6-2/TRBV6-3; cdr3_aa: CASSYSDSLGAGFYEQYF
d_call: NA; j_call: TRBJ1-2; cdr3_length: 15; v_call: TRBV6-1; cdr3_aa: CASSPGTPGRYGYTF
d_call: NA; j_call: NA; cdr3_length: 13; v_call: TRBV7-8; cdr3_aa: CASSSQWVDEQYF
d_call: TRBD2; j_call: TRBJ2-1; cdr3_length: 14; v_call: TRBV20-1; cdr3_aa: CSASSGGPKNEQFF